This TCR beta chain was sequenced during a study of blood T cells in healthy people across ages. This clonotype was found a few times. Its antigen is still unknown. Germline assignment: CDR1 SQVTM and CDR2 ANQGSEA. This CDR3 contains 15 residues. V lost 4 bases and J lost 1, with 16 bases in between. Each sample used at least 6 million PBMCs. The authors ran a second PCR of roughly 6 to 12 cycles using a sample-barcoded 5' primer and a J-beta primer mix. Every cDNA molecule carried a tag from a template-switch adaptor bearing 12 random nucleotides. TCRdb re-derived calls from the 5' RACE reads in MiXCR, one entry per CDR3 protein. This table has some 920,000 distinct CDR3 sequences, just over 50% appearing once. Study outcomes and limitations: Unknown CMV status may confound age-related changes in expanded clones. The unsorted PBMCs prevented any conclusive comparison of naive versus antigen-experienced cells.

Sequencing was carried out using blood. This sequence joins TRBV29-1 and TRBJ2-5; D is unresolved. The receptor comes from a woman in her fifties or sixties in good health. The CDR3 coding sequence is TGCAGCGTTGTGTGCGGCCCTATCGCCCAAGAGACCCAGTACTTC. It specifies CSVVCGPIAQETQYF. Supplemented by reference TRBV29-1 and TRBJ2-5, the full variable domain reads SAVISQKPSRDICQRGTSLTIQCQVDSQVTMMFWYRQQPGQSLTLIATANQGSEATYESGFVIDKFPISRPNLTFSTLTVSNMSPEDSSIYLCSVVCGPIAQETQYFGPGTRLLVL.